This is a list of T cell receptor beta chains from one sample in a study of radiotherapy plus CTLA-4 blockade in lung cancer. Using immunoSEQ multiplex PCR, the repertoire was profiled, and TCRdb retains in-frame clones only, with some absent. The table records approximately 33,000 clones, 78% of them present only once. The specimen comprised peripheral blood, sampled from a patient treated with radiotherapy plus ipilimumab. The source of these receptors is a human donor with non-small cell lung cancer who had stable disease on radiotherapy plus ipilimumab. The CDR3 runs from the conserved cysteine through the conserved F or W. D genes are given only for firm matches. The size of a clone is reported for some rows only, either as once, few or many, or as a class for expanded clones.

V gene,clone size,J gene,D gene,CDR3 protein,CDR3 DNA
TRBV7-2,NA,TRBJ1-1,NA,CASSSKREKAFF,TGTGCCAGCAGCTCGAAAAGGGAGAAGGCTTTCTTT
TRBV5-1,NA,TRBJ1-1,TRBD1,CASSLIRPGTGDTEAFF,TGCGCCAGCAGCTTGATACGTCCCGGGACAGGGGACACTGAAGCTTTCTTT
TRBV7-8,NA,TRBJ2-1,TRBD2,CASSLAPGAGGINEQFF,TGTGCCAGCAGCTTAGCTCCCGGGGCGGGGGGCATCAATGAGCAGTTCTTC
TRBV28,NA,TRBJ2-3,NA,CASSTNLQVLTDTQYF,TGTGCCAGCAGCACCAATCTACAGGTTCTGACAGATACGCAGTATTTT
TRBV13,NA,TRBJ2-5,NA,CASSLGRSPAETQYF,TGTGCCAGCAGCTTAGGCCGGTCCCCCGCGGAGACCCAGTACTTC
TRBV5-1,NA,TRBJ1-1,TRBD1,CASSLSVRDRLNTEAFF,TGCGCCAGCAGCTTGAGCGTCCGGGACAGGCTGAACACTGAAGCTTTCTTT
TRBV7-3,NA,TRBJ1-6,NA,CASSEREQGNSPLHF,TGTGCCAGCAGCGAGAGGGAGCAGGGGAATTCACCCCTCCACTTT
TRBV11-2,NA,TRBJ2-3,TRBD2,CASSSRRGGGSTDTQYF,TGTGCCAGCAGCTCCCGTCGGGGCGGGGGTAGCACAGATACGCAGTATTTT
TRBV10-1,NA,TRBJ1-5,NA,CASSIGLGQPQHF,TGCGCCAGCAGTATCGGTTTAGGTCAGCCCCAGCATTTT
TRBV6-1,NA,TRBJ1-2,NA,CASRPHGRRDFGYTF,TGTGCCAGCAGGCCCCACGGGCGACGTGACTTTGGCTACACCTTC
TRBV7-8,once,TRBJ1-2,NA,CASSLALTGNYGYTF,TGTGCCAGCAGCTTAGCTTTGACAGGAAACTATGGCTACACCTTC
TRBV7-9,NA,TRBJ1-1,NA,CASSLAKPRPTEAFF,TGTGCCAGCAGCTTAGCGAAGCCAAGGCCCACTGAAGCTTTCTTT
TRBV10-3,NA,TRBJ2-2,NA,CAISENGNTGELFF,TGTGCCATCAGTGAAAACGGGAACACCGGGGAGCTGTTTTTT
TRBV5-1,NA,TRBJ2-7,NA,CASSFLIGRGTSYEQYF,TGCGCCAGCAGCTTTCTAATAGGTCGCGGTACCTCCTACGAGCAGTACTTC
TRBV6-5,few,TRBJ2-1,NA,CASSYSNEQFF,TGTGCCAGCAGTTACAGCAATGAGCAGTTCTTC
TRBV7-2,NA,TRBJ2-3,NA,CASSLAGRHTDTQYF,TGTGCCAGCAGCTTAGCGGGCAGACACACAGATACGCAGTATTTT
TRBV5-1,NA,TRBJ2-5,NA,CASSPETTLSGETQYF,TGCGCCAGCAGCCCGGAGACTACCCTAAGTGGGGAGACCCAGTACTTC
TRBV15,NA,TRBJ2-4,TRBD1,CATSRGDRGPSEYF,TGTGCCACCAGCAGAGGAGACAGGGGCCCTTCTGAGTACTTC
TRBV7-8,few,TRBJ1-3,NA,CASSLFGGKDGNTIYF,TGTGCCAGCAGCCTATTTGGGGGTAAAGACGGAAACACCATATATTTT
TRBV19,NA,TRBJ1-5,NA,CASSINPRAPQPQHF,TGTGCCAGTAGTATAAATCCCAGGGCTCCTCAGCCCCAGCATTTT
TRBV5-6,NA,TRBJ2-7,NA,CASSFLGEQYF,TGTGCCAGCAGCTTCCTAGGAGAGCAGTACTTC
TRBV19,NA,TRBJ2-3,NA,CASSIGGISTDTQYF,TGTGCCAGTAGTATAGGAGGGATTAGCACAGATACGCAGTATTTT
TRBV6-6,few,TRBJ1-6,TRBD1,CASSYGTGTSPLHF,TGTGCCAGCAGTTACGGGACAGGGACTTCACCCCTCCACTTT
TRBV5-1,once,TRBJ2-1,NA,CASSLAQGGWNEQFF,TGCGCCAGCAGCTTGGCCCAGGGGGGTTGGAATGAGCAGTTCTTC
TRBV2,NA,TRBJ1-1,NA,CASSDRWNTEAFF,TGTGCCAGCAGTGACAGGTGGAACACTGAAGCTTTCTTT
TRBV5-1,NA,TRBJ2-3,NA,CASSSRTTDTQYF,TGCGCCAGCAGCTCCCGAACCACAGATACGCAGTATTTT
TRBV6-1,NA,TRBJ1-6,NA,CASSEAVFWGRSPLHF,TGTGCCAGCAGTGAAGCGGTTTTTTGGGGACGTTCACCCCTCCACTTT
TRBV2,NA,TRBJ2-2,NA,CASSPAGAAGELFF,TGTGCCAGCTCCCCGGCAGGGGCGGCCGGGGAGCTGTTTTTT
TRBV2,NA,TRBJ1-2,NA,CASRGPGYTF,TGTGCCAGCAGGGGGCCTGGCTACACCTTC
TRBV18,NA,TRBJ1-2,NA,CASSPPADSYGYTF,TGTGCCAGCTCACCACCGGCAGACTCCTATGGCTACACCTTC
TRBV6-1,NA,TRBJ2-7,NA,CALGEEEYEQYF,TGTGCTTTAGGGGAGGAAGAGTACGAGCAGTACTTC
TRBV5-6,NA,TRBJ1-1,NA,CASSLGPVGAWAFF,TGTGCCAGCAGCTTGGGTCCTGTGGGGGCTTGGGCTTTCTTT
TRBV18,NA,TRBJ1-2,NA,CASSPPGRQFGHYGYTF,TGTGCCAGCTCACCCCCCGGCCGACAGTTCGGTCACTATGGCTACACCTTC
TRBV5-1,NA,TRBJ1-2,TRBD1,CASSQAGTGYGYTF,TGCGCCAGCAGCCAAGCGGGGACAGGGTATGGCTACACCTTC
TRBV19,once,TRBJ2-5,NA,CASSRPRAADRETQYF,TGTGCCAGTAGTCGGCCAAGGGCAGCCGACCGGGAGACCCAGTACTTC
TRBV27,NA,TRBJ1-2,NA,CASSFQSTQGTYGYTF,TGTGCCAGCAGCTTCCAATCGACACAGGGTACTTATGGCTACACCTTC
TRBV6-5,NA,TRBJ2-5,TRBD2,CASSLAGVYQETQYF,TGTGCCAGCAGTTTAGCGGGAGTATACCAAGAGACCCAGTACTTC
TRBV5-6,few,TRBJ1-2,NA,CASSLGGTVYGYTF,TGTGCCAGCAGCTTGGGGGGGACGGTTTATGGCTACACCTTC
TRBV28,once,TRBJ1-2,TRBD1,CASSLQGAHGYTF,TGTGCCAGCAGTCTACAGGGGGCGCATGGCTACACCTTC
TRBV28,NA,TRBJ1-1,NA,CASSIRQGLNTEAFF,TGTGCCAGCAGCATTCGCCAGGGGCTGAACACTGAAGCTTTCTTT
TRBV9,NA,TRBJ2-2,NA,CASSPRGGRRTNTGELFF,TGTGCCAGCAGCCCCAGGGGGGGTCGGCGGACGAACACCGGGGAGCTGTTTTTT
TRBV6-5,NA,TRBJ2-4,TRBD1,CASSSRGQGARNIQYF,TGTGCCAGCAGTTCCAGGGGACAGGGGGCTAGGAACATTCAGTACTTC
TRBV15,NA,TRBJ1-2,NA,CATSPAERGYGYTF,TGTGCCACCAGCCCTGCAGAACGGGGCTATGGCTACACCTTC
TRBV18,NA,TRBJ1-4,NA,CASSPYSATNEKLFF,TGTGCCAGCTCACCCTACAGCGCAACTAATGAAAAACTGTTTTTT
TRBV10-3,few,TRBJ1-2,TRBD1,CAIQGVEIYGYTF,TGTGCCATCCAGGGGGTGGAGATCTATGGCTACACCTTC
TRBV7-5,NA,TRBJ2-5,NA,CARSLPGSHGTAHQETQYF,TGTGCCAGAAGCTTACCTGGAAGCCACGGGACGGCGCATCAAGAGACCCAGTACTTC
TRBV7-9,NA,TRBJ1-2,NA,CASSLDSSVRRDGYTF,TGTGCCAGCAGCTTAGACAGCTCTGTGCGGCGGGATGGCTACACCTTC
TRBV5-1,NA,TRBJ2-2,NA,CASSRQGDGELFF,TGCGCCAGCAGCAGGCAGGGTGACGGGGAGCTGTTTTTT
TRBV29-1,NA,TRBJ2-1,TRBD2,CSVVSGGAGFF,TGCAGCGTTGTTAGCGGGGGGGCCGGGTTCTTC
TRBV7-6,once,TRBJ2-4,TRBD2,CASSPQAVAGGLSKNIQYF,TGTGCCAGCAGCCCCCAGGCGGTAGCGGGGGGGCTGTCCAAAAACATTCAGTACTTC
TRBV13,NA,TRBJ2-2,NA,CASKGRRNTGELFF,TGTGCCAGCAAGGGACGGAGGAACACCGGGGAGCTGTTTTTT
TRBV9,NA,TRBJ2-3,NA,CASSVYQPPDTQYF,TGTGCCAGCAGCGTATATCAACCCCCAGATACGCAGTATTTT
TRBV6-5,NA,TRBJ2-1,TRBD2,CASSYATSGVVEQFF,TGTGCCAGCAGTTACGCTACTAGCGGGGTGGTTGAGCAGTTCTTC
TRBV11-2,NA,TRBJ1-3,TRBD1,CASSLVWWDRAGNTIYF,TGTGCCAGCAGCTTAGTTTGGTGGGACAGGGCTGGAAACACCATATATTTT
TRBV6-5,NA,TRBJ1-1,TRBD1,CASSAPDRANTEAFF,TGTGCCAGCAGTGCCCCCGACAGGGCCAACACTGAAGCTTTCTTT
TRBV7-8,NA,TRBJ1-2,NA,CASSLLGEGGYTF,TGTGCCAGCAGCTTATTAGGGGAGGGTGGCTACACCTTC
TRBV10-3,once,TRBJ2-3,TRBD2,CAIRGGSGVVDTQYF,TGTGCCATCAGAGGAGGGAGCGGGGTTGTAGATACGCAGTATTTT
TRBV7-2,NA,TRBJ2-1,TRBD2,CASSSGLVNEQFF,TGTGCCAGCAGCTCGGGACTAGTCAATGAGCAGTTCTTC
TRBV6-5,NA,TRBJ1-3,NA,CASSYFPDAGNTIYF,TGTGCCAGCAGTTACTTCCCGGACGCTGGAAACACCATATATTTT
TRBV9,NA,TRBJ2-3,NA,CASSTQPGTDTQYF,TGTGCCAGCAGCACTCAACCAGGGACAGATACGCAGTATTTT